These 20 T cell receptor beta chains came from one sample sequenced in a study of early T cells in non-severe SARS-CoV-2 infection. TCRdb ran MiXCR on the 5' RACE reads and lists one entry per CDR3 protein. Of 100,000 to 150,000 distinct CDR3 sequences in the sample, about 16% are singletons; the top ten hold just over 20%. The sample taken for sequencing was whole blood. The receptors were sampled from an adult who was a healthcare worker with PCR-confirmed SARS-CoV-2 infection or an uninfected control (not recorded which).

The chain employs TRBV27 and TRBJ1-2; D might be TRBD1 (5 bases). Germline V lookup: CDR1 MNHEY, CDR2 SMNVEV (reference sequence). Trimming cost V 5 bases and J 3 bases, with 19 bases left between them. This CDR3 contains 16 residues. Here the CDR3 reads CASSTGGVQGYYGYTF. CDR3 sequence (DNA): TGTGCCAGCAGTACGGGCGGGGTGCAGGGCTACTATGGCTACACCTTC.

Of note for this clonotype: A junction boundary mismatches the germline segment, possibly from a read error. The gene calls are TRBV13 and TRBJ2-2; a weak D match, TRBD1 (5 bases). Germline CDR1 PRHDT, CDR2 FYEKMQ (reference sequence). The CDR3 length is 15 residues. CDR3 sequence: CASSLGALATGELFF. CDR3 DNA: TGTGCCAGCAGCCTAGGGGCGCTCGCCACCGGGGAGCTGTTTTTT.

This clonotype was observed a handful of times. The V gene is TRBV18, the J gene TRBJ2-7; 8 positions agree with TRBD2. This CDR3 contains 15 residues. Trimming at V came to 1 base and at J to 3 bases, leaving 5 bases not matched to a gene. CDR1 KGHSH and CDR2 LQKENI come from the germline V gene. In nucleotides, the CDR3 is TGTGCCAGCTCACCACTTAGCGGGGACGTCTACGAGCAGTACTTC. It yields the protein CASSPLSGDVYEQYF.

The CDR3 spells CASSSGTYYEQYF. CDR3 DNA: TGCGCCAGCAGCTCCGGGACGTACTACGAGCAGTACTTC. This sequence joins TRBV5-1 and TRBJ2-7; perhaps D is TRBD1 or TRBD2 (5 bases each). The CDR3 length is 13 residues. CDR1 is SGHRS and CDR2 is YFSETQ in the germline V gene. The V and J ends lost 3 bases and 3 bases respectively, with 10 bases between them.

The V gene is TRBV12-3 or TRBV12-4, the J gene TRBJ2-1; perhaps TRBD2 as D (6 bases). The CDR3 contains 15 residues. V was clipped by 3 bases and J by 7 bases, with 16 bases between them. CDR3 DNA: TGTGCCAGCAGTTTGGCGGGACCCATTCGGAATGAGCAGTTCTTC. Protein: CASSLAGPIRNEQFF.

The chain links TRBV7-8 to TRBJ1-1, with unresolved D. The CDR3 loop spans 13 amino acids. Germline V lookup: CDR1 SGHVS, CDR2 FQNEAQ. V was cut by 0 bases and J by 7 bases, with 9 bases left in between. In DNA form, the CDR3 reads TGTGCCAGCAGCTTAGCGCGTCGGAATGAAGCTTTCTTT. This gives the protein CASSLARRNEAFF.

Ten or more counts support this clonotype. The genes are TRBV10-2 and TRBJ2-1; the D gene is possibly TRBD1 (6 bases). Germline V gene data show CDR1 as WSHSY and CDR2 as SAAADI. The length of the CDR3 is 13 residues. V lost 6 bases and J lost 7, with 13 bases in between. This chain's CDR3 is CASRTMGANEQFF. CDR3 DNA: TGCGCCAGCAGGACAATGGGGGCAAATGAGCAGTTCTTC.

The CDR3 nucleotides read TGCGCCAGCAGCCCGTCCTGGGGACAGGGCAGCTACGAGCAGTACTTC. Encoded protein: CASSPSWGQGSYEQYF. The V gene is TRBV4-1, the J gene TRBJ2-7; 9 nucleotides agree with TRBD1. V trimming: 4 bases; J trimming: 3 bases; junction bases outside the gene matches: 10. The CDR3 is 16 residues long. Germline CDR1 MGHRA, CDR2 YSYEKL.

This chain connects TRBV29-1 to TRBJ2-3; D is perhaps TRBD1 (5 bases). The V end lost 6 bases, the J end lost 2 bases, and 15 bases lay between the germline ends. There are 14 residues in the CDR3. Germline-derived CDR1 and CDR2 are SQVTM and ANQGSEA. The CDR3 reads CSVPQGTLTDTQYF. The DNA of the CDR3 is TGCAGCGTGCCCCAGGGTACCCTCACAGATACGCAGTATTTT.

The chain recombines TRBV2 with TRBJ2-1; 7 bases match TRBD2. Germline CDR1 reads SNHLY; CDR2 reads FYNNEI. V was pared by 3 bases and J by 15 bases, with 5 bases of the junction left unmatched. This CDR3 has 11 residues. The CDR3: CASSERREGFF. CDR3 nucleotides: TGTGCCAGCAGTGAGCGGAGGGAGGGGTTCTTC.

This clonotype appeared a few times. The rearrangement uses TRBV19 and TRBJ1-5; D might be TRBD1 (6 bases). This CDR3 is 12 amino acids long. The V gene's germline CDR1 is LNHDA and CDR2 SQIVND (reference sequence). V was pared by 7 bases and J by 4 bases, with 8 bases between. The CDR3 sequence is CASNRENQPQHF. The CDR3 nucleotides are TGTGCCAGTAACAGGGAAAATCAGCCCCAGCATTTT.

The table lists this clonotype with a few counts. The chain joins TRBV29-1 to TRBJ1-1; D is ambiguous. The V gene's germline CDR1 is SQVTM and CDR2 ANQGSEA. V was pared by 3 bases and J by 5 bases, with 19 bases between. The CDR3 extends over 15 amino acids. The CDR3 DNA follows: TGCAGCGTTGATAAGGGAGCTCTCGGTGGGACTGAAGCTTTCTTT. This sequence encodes CSVDKGALGGTEAFF.

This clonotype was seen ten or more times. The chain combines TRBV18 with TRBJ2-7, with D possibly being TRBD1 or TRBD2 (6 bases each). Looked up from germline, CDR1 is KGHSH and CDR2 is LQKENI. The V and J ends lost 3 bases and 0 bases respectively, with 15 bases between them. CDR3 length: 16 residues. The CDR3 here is CASSPSGAGSSYEQYF. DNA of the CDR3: TGTGCCAGCTCACCCTCAGGGGCGGGGAGCTCCTACGAGCAGTACTTC.

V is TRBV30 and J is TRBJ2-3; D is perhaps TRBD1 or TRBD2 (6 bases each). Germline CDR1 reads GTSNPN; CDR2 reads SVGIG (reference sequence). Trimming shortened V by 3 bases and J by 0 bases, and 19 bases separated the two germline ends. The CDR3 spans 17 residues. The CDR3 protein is CAWRSRSGDLSTDTQYF. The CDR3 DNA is TGTGCCTGGAGGTCTAGGTCAGGGGACTTAAGCACAGATACGCAGTATTTT.

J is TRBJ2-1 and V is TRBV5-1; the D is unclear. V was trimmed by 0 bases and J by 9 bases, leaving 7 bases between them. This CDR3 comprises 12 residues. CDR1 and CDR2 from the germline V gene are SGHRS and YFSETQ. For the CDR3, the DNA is TGCGCCAGCAGCTTGGCCTCTAGTGAGCAGTTCTTC. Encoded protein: CASSLASSEQFF.

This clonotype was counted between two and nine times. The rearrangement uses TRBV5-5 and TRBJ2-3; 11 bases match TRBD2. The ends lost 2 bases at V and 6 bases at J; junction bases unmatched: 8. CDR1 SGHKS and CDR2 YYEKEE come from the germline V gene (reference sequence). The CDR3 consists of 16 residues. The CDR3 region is CASSLTSGGLQDTQYF. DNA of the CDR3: TGTGCCAGCAGCTTAACTAGCGGGGGTTTGCAGGATACGCAGTATTTT. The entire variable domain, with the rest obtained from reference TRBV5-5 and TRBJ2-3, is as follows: DAGVTQSPTHLIKTRGQQVTLRCSPISGHKSVSWYQQVLGQGPQFIFQYYEKEERGRGNFPDRFSARQFPNYSSELNVNALLLGDSALYLCASSLTSGGLQDTQYFGPGTRLTVL.

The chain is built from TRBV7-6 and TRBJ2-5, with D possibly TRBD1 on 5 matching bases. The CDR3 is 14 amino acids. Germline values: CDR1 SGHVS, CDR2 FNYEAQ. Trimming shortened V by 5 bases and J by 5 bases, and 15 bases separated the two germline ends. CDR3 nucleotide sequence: TGTGCCAGCAGCCTCTCAGGGTTGGAGGAGACCCAGTACTTC. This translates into CASSLSGLEETQYF.

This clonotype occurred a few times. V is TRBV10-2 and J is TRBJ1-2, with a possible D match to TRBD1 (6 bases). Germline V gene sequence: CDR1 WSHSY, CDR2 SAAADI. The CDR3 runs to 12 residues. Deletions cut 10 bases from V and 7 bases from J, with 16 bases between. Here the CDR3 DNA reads TGCGCCACATTAGGGGGGTACACTGGCTACACCTTC. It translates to CATLGGYTGYTF.

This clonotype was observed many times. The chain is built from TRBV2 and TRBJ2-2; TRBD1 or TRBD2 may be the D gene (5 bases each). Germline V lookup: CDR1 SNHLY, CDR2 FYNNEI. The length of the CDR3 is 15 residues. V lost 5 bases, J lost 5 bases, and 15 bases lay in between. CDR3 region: CASSKGPLGTGELFF. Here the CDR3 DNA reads TGTGCCAGCAGTAAGGGACCGCTAGGAACCGGGGAGCTGTTTTTT.

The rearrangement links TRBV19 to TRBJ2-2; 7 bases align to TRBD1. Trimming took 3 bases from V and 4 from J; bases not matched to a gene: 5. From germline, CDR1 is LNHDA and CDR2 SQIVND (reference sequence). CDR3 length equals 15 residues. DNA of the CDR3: TGTGCCAGTAGTATGACAGGGAGAAGCACCGGGGAGCTGTTTTTT. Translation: CASSMTGRSTGELFF.